The 16 T cell receptor beta chains below all came from one sample that was sequenced in a study of lymphopenia after photon versus proton radiotherapy. Sequenced by immunoSEQ multiplex PCR; TCRdb stores in-frame clones only, minus some. In the table there are 30,000 or so clones, around nine tenths of which are singletons. Sample: peripheral blood, taken from a patient treated with proton-based radiotherapy. The receptor source for this set is a woman aged 60-75 years with cholangiocarcinoma. Some clones in this sample may be carry-over from other donors' samples.

This clone was recorded once. The chain uses TRBV18 and TRBJ2-2; D unresolved. The CDR3 has 15 residues. V lost 4 bases and J lost 2, with 11 bases in between. Per germline, CDR1 KGHSH and CDR2 LQKENI. CDR3 coding DNA: TGTGCCAGCTCACTCGGACGGCCAAACACCGGGGAGCTGTTTTTT. Translating it yields CASSLGRPNTGELFF.

The J gene is TRBJ2-1, the V gene TRBV7-2; D is possibly TRBD1 or TRBD2 (5 bases each). This CDR3 comprises 15 residues. Germline V gives CDR1 SGHTA, CDR2 FQGNSA. Trimming shortened V by 4 bases and J by 3 bases, and 13 bases separated the two germline ends. CDR3 loop: CASSYDYRSYNEQFF. CDR3 nucleotide sequence: TGTGCCAGCAGCTACGACTACAGGAGCTACAATGAGCAGTTCTTC. The entire variable domain, with the rest obtained from reference TRBV7-2 and TRBJ2-1, is as follows: GAGVSQSPSNKVTEKGKDVELRCDPISGHTALYWYRQSLGQGLEFLIYFQGNSAPDKSGLPSDRFSAERTGGSVSTLTIQRTQQEDSAVYLCASSYDYRSYNEQFFGPGTRLTVL.

The genes are TRBV7-8 and TRBJ2-1, with TRBD2 matching 7 bases. This CDR3 comprises 17 residues. V lost 5 bases to trimming and J lost 2 bases; unmatched junction nucleotides: 12. Germline CDR1 is SGHVS and CDR2 is FQNEAQ. As DNA, the CDR3 is TGTGCCAGCAGCCCCGCGATGCTAGCGGAGACCTACAATGAGCAGTTCTTC. This sequence encodes CASSPAMLAETYNEQFF.

This rearrangement joins TRBV6-6 to TRBJ1-2, with a tentative D call TRBD1 (5 bases). CDR3 length: 14 amino acids. With 6 bases removed from V and 4 bases from J, the gap between germline ends came to 15 bases. The germline V gene has CDR1 MNHNY and CDR2 SVGAGI (reference sequence). CDR3 amino acids: CASSGTAQSYGYTF. The CDR3 coding sequence is TGTGCCAGCAGCGGGACCGCCCAAAGCTATGGCTACACCTTC.

This clone is medium-sized. The rearrangement links TRBV6-6 to TRBJ1-5; possibly TRBD1 for D (5 bases). The CDR3 length is 13 residues. The V gene's germline CDR1 is MNHNY and CDR2 SVGAGI (reference sequence). V was trimmed by 7 bases and J by 4 bases, leaving 11 bases between them. CDR3 DNA: TGTGCCAGCACACCAAAGGGGAATCAGCCCCAGCATTTT. Translating gives CASTPKGNQPQHF.

The chain uses TRBV11-2 and TRBJ1-3; unclear D gene. Germline V gene data show CDR1 as SGHAT and CDR2 as FQNNGV. The V end was cut by 5 bases, the J end by 0 bases, with 11 bases between. The CDR3 extends over 15 amino acids. In nucleotides, the CDR3 is TGTGCCAGCAGCCAGAACCCATCCTCTGGAAACACCATATATTTT. Translation: CASSQNPSSGNTIYF.

In nucleotides, the CDR3 is TGTGCCAGCAGTGGGGGGAGCACAGATACGCAGTATTTT. It encodes CASSGGSTDTQYF. This rearrangement joins TRBV6-4 to TRBJ2-3, with D perhaps matching TRBD1 or TRBD2 (5 bases each). Trimming pared 4 bases from V and 0 bases from J, leaving 5 bases between. Germline V CDR1 and CDR2: MRHNA, SNTAGT. This CDR3 is 13 amino acids long.

V gene TRBV11-2 combines with J gene TRBJ2-3, with 12 bases identical to TRBD2. This CDR3 spans 16 amino acids. Germline values: CDR1 SGHAT, CDR2 FQNNGV. Trimming took 5 bases from V and 0 from J; bases not matched to a gene: 3. The CDR3 spells CASSRTSGTSTDTQYF. The CDR3 DNA is TGTGCCAGCAGCCGGACTAGCGGGACTAGCACAGATACGCAGTATTTT.

The chain combines TRBV18 with TRBJ2-7; perhaps TRBD1 as D (5 bases). There are 17 residues in the CDR3. Germline values: CDR1 KGHSH, CDR2 LQKENI. V was cut by 2 bases and J by 1 base, with 18 bases left in between. The DNA of the CDR3 is TGTGCCAGCTCACCATTTTCCAGGGCCCTCGATTCCTACGAGCAGTACTTC. Its protein is CASSPFSRALDSYEQYF. Full variable domain (remainder filled in from reference TRBV18 and TRBJ2-7): NAGVMQNPRHLVRRRGQEARLRCSPMKGHSHVYWYRQLPEEGLKFMVYLQKENIIDESGMPKERFSAEFPKEGPSILRIQQVVRGDSAAYFCASSPFSRALDSYEQYFGPGTRLTVT.

The genes are TRBV4-3 and TRBJ1-4; the D gene is possibly TRBD1 (6 bases). The germline V gene encodes CDR1 LGHNA and CDR2 YSLEER. The V end lost 4 bases, the J end lost 8 bases, and 11 bases lay between the germline ends. The CDR3 sequence is 13 residues long. Here the CDR3 reads CASSLRTEEKLFF. CDR3 nucleotide sequence: TGCGCCAGCAGCCTAAGGACAGAGGAAAAACTGTTTTTT.

The V gene is TRBV18, the J gene TRBJ2-5; D not certain. Germline values: CDR1 KGHSH, CDR2 LQKENI. The CDR3 contains 12 residues. V lost 6 bases and J lost 3, with 8 bases in between. The CDR3 bases are TGTGCCAGCTCCCCGGCGGAAGAGACCCAGTACTTC. Residues: CASSPAEETQYF. Complete variable domain (other parts from reference TRBV18 and TRBJ2-5): NAGVMQNPRHLVRRRGQEARLRCSPMKGHSHVYWYRQLPEEGLKFMVYLQKENIIDESGMPKERFSAEFPKEGPSILRIQQVVRGDSAAYFCASSPAEETQYFGPGTRLLVL.

This clone was detected once. The CDR3, as DNA: TGCGCCAGCAGTGAGCTAAGGCAGCCCCAGCATTTT. Residues: CASSELRQPQHF. The rearrangement links TRBV10-2 to TRBJ1-5, with D uncertain. CDR3 length: 12 residues. CDR1 WSHSY and CDR2 SAAADI come from the germline V gene. The V end was cut by 2 bases, the J end by 7 bases, with 6 bases between.

V and J are TRBV27 and TRBJ2-3; either TRBD1 or TRBD2 may supply D (5 bases each). V was clipped by 2 bases and J by 7 bases, with 16 bases between them. CDR1 is MNHEY and CDR2 is SMNVEV in the germline V gene (reference sequence). This CDR3 has 15 amino acids. CDR3 residues: CASSLGGTGSYTQYF. The CDR3 coding sequence is TGTGCCAGCAGTTTAGGGGGAACCGGCTCGTATACGCAGTATTTT.

This chain uses TRBV6-1 with TRBJ1-1; D unclear. Germline CDR1 and CDR2: MNHNS and SASEGT. The CDR3 has 12 amino acids. V lost 7 bases to trimming and J lost 3 bases, with 9 bases between them. The CDR3 loop reads CASKQRYTEAFF. CDR3 nucleotide sequence: TGTGCCAGCAAACAGAGGTACACTGAAGCTTTCTTT.

Regarding this clone: The junction and the germline gene differ at one end; a read error may be behind it. V usage is TRBV5-5 and J usage is TRBJ1-2; TRBD1 matches at 7 bases. Germline assignment: CDR1 SGHKS and CDR2 YYEKEE (reference sequence). CDR3 length: 14 amino acids. CDR3 sequence: CASSSSDRTYGYTF. The DNA of the CDR3 is TGCGCCAGCAGCTCCTCGGACAGGACCTATGGCTACACCTTC.

The chain links TRBV2 to TRBJ2-5; D gene unclear. V dropped 8 bases and J dropped 5 bases, with 9 bases sitting between them. CDR1 is SNHLY, CDR2 FYNNEI, per germline. This CDR3 is 11 amino acids long. The CDR3 spells CASSEQETQYF. The DNA for the CDR3 is TGTGCCAGCTCAGAGCAGGAGACCCAGTACTTC.